This T cell receptor beta chain was identified during a study of blood T cell repertoires in COVID-19. About the study: Italy, Spain and the United States were the sources of the convalescent and acute COVID-19 samples. Sources were T cells, B-cell-depleted T cells, or PBMCs; the material itself was cDNA or gDNA.

Repertoires were generated with immunoSEQ multiplex PCR, while TCRdb's copy carries only in-frame clones and drops some. The table shows under 300,000 clones, with approximately 85% occurring only once. This study enrolled people aged 18 to 89 from about two dozen US geographic areas. V gave up 1 base and J gave up 0 bases, with 9 bases separating them. The germline CDR1 and CDR2 sequences are SGHTA and FQGNSA. This CDR3 region has 15 residues. The chain uses TRBV7-2 and TRBJ1-1; TRBD1 is a possible D gene (5 bases). The specimen was PBMCs or T cells enriched from blood (not recorded which). This clonotype originated in a woman aged 25-40 years who had recovered from COVID-19. CDR3 protein: CASSLGPGVNTEAFF. CDR3 sequence (DNA): TGTGCCAGCAGCTTAGGGCCGGGGGTGAACACTGAAGCTTTCTTT.